This is a list of T cell receptor beta chains from one sample in a study of a mutant IDH1 vaccine in newly diagnosed glioma. Their antigen targets remain unknown. TCRdb's copy holds only in-frame clones and misses some; the assay was immunoSEQ multiplex PCR. The sample includes some 60,000 clones, roughly four fifths of them seen just once. This material consisted of PBMCs, taken from a glioma patient whose treatment included an IDH1 peptide vaccine. The receptor source for this set is a man aged 30-40 years with glioma. The conserved cysteine and the conserved F or W are not part of the CDR3 here. A D gene is named only where the DNA matches it firmly.

TRBD1 | TRBV7-9 | ASSLLTGGTEAF
- | TRBV4-3 | ASSQERQGYWPQY
TRBD2 | TRBV19 | ASSKWEGLVEQF
TRBD2 | TRBV5-1 | ASSLAWTSGGYEQF
- | TRBV7-2 | ASTPDRGTYNEQF
- | TRBV11-2 | ASSPPWRWADTQY
- | TRBV5-5 | ASSFGGGSYNEQF
- | TRBV11-3 | ASSLGDSPLF
- | TRBV27 | ASSFYPESKETQY
- | TRBV2 | ASSARRLLGETQY
- | TRBV2 | ASTPERMNTEAF
- | TRBV20-1 | SAGPGDARV
TRBD2 | TRBV5-1 | ASRREVGANVLT
- | TRBV6-1 | ASSWTISYEQY
TRBD1 | TRBV15 | ATSRPGQITTNEKLF
- | TRBV30 | AWSAGEPTGELF
- | TRBV6-5 | AISCVGNTEAF
- | TRBV9 | ASSVEERYGYT
- | TRBV5-1 | ASSLGGTGATNEKLF
- | TRBV4-3 | ASSQDSPLPDTQY
TRBD1 | TRBV5-1 | ASSDPGQGAKEQY
TRBD1 | TRBV6-5 | ASRRTGGDGAF
- | TRBV2 | ASSEQGGGELF
- | TRBV6-5 | ASMGPQGNQPQH
- | TRBV29-1 | SVEAGAGSDTEAF
- | TRBV6-5 | ASSLRRNTEAF
TRBD1 | TRBV10-3 | AISRSSHEGQGAREQY
- | TRBV5-4 | ASSLEGSYDSPLH
TRBD2 | TRBV5-4 | ASSLQTSTSQETQY
- | TRBV28 | ASSLFGGRWEETQY
- | TRBV5-1 | ASSLLGHTDTQY
TRBD1 | TRBV20-1 | SATDRAESF
- | TRBV19 | ASRRQSSYTGELF
- | TRBV28 | ASNAQGSYGYT
- | TRBV6-6 | ASRSSGSARDEQY
- | TRBV7-9 | ASSLAGVEEAF
TRBD1 | TRBV15 | ATRPGQGRGGDSEQY
- | TRBV7-9 | ASSPDFSLNTEAF
- | TRBV5-1 | ASSYSLSRRSTDTQY
TRBD1 | TRBV7-9 | ASSFYYRDRLREQF
- | TRBV7-9 | ASSFLQRPYEQY